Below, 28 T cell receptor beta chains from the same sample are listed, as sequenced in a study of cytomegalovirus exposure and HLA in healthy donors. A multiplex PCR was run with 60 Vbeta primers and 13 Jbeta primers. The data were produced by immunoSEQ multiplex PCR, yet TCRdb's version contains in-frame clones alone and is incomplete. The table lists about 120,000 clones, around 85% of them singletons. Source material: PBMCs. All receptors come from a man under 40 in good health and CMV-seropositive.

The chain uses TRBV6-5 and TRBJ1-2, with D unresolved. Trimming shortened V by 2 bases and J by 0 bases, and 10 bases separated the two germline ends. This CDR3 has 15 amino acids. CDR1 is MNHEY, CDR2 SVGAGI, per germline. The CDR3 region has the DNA TGTGCCAGCAGTTACGTCGCGCTGACTAACTATGGCTACACCTTC. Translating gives CASSYVALTNYGYTF.

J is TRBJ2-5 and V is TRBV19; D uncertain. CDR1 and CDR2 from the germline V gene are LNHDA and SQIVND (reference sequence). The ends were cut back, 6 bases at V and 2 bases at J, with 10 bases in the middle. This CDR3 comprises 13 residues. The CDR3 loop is CASRGLSQETQYF. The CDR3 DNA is TGTGCCAGTAGGGGCCTTTCTCAAGAGACCCAGTACTTC. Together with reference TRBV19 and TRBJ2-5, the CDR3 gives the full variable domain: DGGITQSPKYLFRKEGQNVTLSCEQNLNHDAMYWYRQDPGQGLRLIYYSQIVNDFQKGDIAEGYSVSREKKESFPLTVTSAQKNPTAFYLCASRGLSQETQYFGPGTRLLVL.

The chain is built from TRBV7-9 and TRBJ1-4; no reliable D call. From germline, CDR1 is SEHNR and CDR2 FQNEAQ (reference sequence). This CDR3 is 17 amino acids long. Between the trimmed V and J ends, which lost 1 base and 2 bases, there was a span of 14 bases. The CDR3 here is CASSLDVFGSTNEKLFF. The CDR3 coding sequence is TGTGCCAGCAGCTTAGACGTATTCGGGTCCACTAATGAAAAACTGTTTTTT. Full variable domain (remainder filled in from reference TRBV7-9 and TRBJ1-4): DTGVSQNPRHKITKRGQNVTFRCDPISEHNRLYWYRQTLGQGPEFLTYFQNEAQLEKSRLLSDRFSAERPKGSFSTLEIQRTEQGDSAMYLCASSLDVFGSTNEKLFFGSGTQLSVL.

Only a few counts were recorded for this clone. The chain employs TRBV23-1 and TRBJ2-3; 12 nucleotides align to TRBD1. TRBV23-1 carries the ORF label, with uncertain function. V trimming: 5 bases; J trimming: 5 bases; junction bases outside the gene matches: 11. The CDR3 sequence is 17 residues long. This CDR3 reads CASSCCPGQGAKDTQYF. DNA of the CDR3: TGCGCCAGCAGTTGTTGTCCGGGACAGGGGGCAAAAGATACGCAGTATTTT.

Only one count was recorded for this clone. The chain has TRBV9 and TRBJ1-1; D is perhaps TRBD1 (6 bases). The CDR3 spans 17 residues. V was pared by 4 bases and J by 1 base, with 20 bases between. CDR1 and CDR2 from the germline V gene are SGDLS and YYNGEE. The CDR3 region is CASSPTRSGTTNTEAFF. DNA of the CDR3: TGTGCCAGCAGCCCCACGAGATCCGGGACAACGAACACTGAAGCTTTCTTT.

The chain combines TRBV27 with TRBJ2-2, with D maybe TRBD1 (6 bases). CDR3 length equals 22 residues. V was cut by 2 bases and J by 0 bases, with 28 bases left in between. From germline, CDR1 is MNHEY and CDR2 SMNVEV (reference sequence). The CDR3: CASSLKGRDTAPFYANTGELFF. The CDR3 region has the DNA TGTGCCAGCAGTTTAAAGGGACGGGACACGGCCCCGTTTTACGCGAACACCGGGGAGCTGTTTTTT.

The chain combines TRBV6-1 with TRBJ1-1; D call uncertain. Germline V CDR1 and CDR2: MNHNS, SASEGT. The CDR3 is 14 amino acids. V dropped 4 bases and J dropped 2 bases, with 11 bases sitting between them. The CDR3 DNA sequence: TGTGCCAGCAGTGTGAGGGTCGGAAACACTGAAGCTTTCTTT. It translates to CASSVRVGNTEAFF.

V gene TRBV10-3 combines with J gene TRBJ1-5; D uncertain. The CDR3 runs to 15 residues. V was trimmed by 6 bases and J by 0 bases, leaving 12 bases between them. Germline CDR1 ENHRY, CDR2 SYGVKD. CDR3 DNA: TGTGCCATCAGCTTCGACGGGAATAGCAATCAGCCCCAGCATTTT. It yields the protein CAISFDGNSNQPQHF.

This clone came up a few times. CDR3 in DNA: TGTGCCAGCAGTGCAGGGGCGGGGACCCAGTACTTC. This codes for CASSAGAGTQYF. The V gene is TRBV6-1, the J gene TRBJ2-5; maybe TRBD1 (6 bases). Trimming left V 4 bases short and J 7 bases short, with 10 bases between. There are 12 residues in the CDR3. Germline V CDR1 and CDR2: MNHNS, SASEGT.

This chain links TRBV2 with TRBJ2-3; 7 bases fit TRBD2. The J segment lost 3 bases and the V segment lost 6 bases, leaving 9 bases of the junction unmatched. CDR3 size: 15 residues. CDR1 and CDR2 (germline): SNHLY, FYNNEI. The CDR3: CASRSGQGGTDTQYF. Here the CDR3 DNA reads TGTGCCAGCAGATCCGGCCAGGGAGGGACAGATACGCAGTATTTT.

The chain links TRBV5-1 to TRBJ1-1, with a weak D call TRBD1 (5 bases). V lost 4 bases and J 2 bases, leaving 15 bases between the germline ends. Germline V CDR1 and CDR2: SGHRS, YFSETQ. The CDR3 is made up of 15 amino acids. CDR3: CASSIPREVNTEAFF. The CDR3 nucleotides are TGCGCCAGCAGCATACCCAGGGAGGTAAACACTGAAGCTTTCTTT.

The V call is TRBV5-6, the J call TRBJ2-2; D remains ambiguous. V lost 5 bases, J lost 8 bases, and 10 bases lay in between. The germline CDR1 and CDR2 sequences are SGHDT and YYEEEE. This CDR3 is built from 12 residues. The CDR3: CASRLSRGELFF. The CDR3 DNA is TGTGCCAGCAGACTCTCTAGGGGGGAGCTGTTTTTT.

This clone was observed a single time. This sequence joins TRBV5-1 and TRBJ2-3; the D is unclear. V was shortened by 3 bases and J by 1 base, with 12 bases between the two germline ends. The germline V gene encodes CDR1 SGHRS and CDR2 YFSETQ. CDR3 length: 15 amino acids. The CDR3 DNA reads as TGCGCCAGCAGCTGGCAGTTCCCAGGCACAGATACGCAGTATTTT. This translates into CASSWQFPGTDTQYF.

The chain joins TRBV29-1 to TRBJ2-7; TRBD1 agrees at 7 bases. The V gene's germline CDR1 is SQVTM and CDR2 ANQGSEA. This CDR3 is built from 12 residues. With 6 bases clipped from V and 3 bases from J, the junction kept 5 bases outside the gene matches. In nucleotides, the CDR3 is TGCAGCGTGATGGGACAGAACTACGAGCAGTACTTC. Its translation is CSVMGQNYEQYF.

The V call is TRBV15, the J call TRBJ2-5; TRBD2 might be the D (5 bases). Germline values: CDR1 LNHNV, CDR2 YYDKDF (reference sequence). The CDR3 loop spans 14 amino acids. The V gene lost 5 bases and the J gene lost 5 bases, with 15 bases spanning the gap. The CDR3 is CATSGGQVTETQYF. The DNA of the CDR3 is TGTGCCACCAGCGGCGGGCAGGTAACCGAGACCCAGTACTTC.

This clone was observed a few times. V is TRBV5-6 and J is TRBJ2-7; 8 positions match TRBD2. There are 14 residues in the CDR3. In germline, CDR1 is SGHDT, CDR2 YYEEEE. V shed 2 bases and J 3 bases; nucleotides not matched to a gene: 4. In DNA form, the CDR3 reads TGTGCCAGCAGCTTTACGGGGGGGATCTACGAGCAGTACTTC. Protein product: CASSFTGGIYEQYF.

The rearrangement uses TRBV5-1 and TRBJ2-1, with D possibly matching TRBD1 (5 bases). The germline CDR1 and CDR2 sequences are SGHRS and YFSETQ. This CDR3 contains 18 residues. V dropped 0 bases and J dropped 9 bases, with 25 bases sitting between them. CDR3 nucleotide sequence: TGCGCCAGCAGCTTGGCTCAGACAGTGGAAGTGGGGTCGGGTGAGCAGTTCTTC. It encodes CASSLAQTVEVGSGEQFF.

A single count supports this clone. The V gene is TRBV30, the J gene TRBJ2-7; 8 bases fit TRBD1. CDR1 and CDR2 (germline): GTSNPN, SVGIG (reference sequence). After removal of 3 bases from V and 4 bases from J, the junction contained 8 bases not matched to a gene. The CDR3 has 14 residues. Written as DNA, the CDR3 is TGTGCCTGGAGACCCCAGGGGGCGCGATACGAGCAGTACTTC. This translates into CAWRPQGARYEQYF.

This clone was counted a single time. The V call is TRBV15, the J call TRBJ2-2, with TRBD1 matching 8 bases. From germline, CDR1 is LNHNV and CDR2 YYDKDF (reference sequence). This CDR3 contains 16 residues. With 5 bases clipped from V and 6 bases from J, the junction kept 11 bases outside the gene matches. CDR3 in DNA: TGTGCCACCAGCCCGCGGACAGGGTTTTTTTCCGGGGAGCTGTTTTTT. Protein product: CATSPRTGFFSGELFF. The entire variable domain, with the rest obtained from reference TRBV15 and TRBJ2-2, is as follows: DAMVIQNPRYQVTQFGKPVTLSCSQTLNHNVMYWYQQKSSQAPKLLFHYYDKDFNNEADTPDNFQSRRPNTSFCFLDIRSPGLGDTAMYLCATSPRTGFFSGELFFGEGSRLTVL.

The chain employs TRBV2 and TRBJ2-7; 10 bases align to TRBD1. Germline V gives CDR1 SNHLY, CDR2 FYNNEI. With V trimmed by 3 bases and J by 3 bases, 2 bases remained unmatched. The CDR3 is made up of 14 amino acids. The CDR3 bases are TGTGCCAGCAGTGAGTGGGACAGGGGCTACGAGCAGTACTTC. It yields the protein CASSEWDRGYEQYF.

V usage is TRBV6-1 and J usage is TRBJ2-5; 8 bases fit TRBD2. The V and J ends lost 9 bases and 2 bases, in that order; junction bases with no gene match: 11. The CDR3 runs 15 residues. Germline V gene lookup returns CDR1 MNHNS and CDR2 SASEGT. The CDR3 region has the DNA TGTGCCAGTAGGACGGGGCGGGGGGTTCAAGAGACCCAGTACTTC. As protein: CASRTGRGVQETQYF.

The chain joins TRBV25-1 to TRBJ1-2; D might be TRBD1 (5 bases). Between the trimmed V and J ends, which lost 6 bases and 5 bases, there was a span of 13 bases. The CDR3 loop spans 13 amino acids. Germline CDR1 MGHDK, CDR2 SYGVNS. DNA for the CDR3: TGTGCCAGCAGGGACGGGGGAGCTTATGGCTACACCTTC. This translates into CASRDGGAYGYTF.

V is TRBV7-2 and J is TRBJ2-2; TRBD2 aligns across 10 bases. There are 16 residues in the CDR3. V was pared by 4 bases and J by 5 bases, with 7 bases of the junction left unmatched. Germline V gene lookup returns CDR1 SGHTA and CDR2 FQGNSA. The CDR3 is CASSYRAGGRTGELFF. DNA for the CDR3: TGTGCCAGCAGCTACAGAGCGGGGGGGCGGACCGGGGAGCTGTTTTTT.

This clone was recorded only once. The CDR3 loop reads CASSLGRGSDTQYF. CDR3 coding DNA: TGTGCCAGCAGCTTAGGCCGGGGTTCAGATACGCAGTATTTT. The chain combines TRBV11-2 with TRBJ2-3; possible D gene TRBD2, 5 bases. Trimming took off 1 base at V and 4 bases at J, with 9 bases between the two ends. Germline lookup yields CDR1 SGHAT and CDR2 FQNNGV. CDR3 length: 14 residues. Complete variable domain (other parts from reference TRBV11-2 and TRBJ2-3): EAGVAQSPRYKIIEKRQSVAFWCNPISGHATLYWYQQILGQGPKLLIQFQNNGVVDDSQLPKDRFSAERLKGVDSTLKIQPAKLEDSAVYLCASSLGRGSDTQYFGPGTRLTVL.

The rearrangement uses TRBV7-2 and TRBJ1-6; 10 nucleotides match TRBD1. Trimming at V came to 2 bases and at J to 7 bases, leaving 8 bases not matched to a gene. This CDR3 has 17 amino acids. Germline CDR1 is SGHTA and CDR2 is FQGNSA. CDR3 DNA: TGTGCCAGCAGCTTAATAGGGACAGGGGTTAGGAATTCACCCCTCCACTTT. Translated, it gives CASSLIGTGVRNSPLHF.

CDR3 protein: CASRGRVGTNEKLFF. CDR3 coding DNA: TGTGCCAGCCGAGGGAGGGTAGGGACTAATGAAAAACTGTTTTTT. The chain employs TRBV19 and TRBJ1-4; D is undetermined. With 9 bases removed from V and 2 bases from J, the gap between germline ends came to 16 bases. The V gene's germline CDR1 is LNHDA and CDR2 SQIVND (reference sequence). The length of the CDR3 is 15 residues.

The CDR3 protein is CASSFGATRSTEAFF. The DNA for the CDR3 is TGCGCCAGCAGCTTTGGGGCCACCCGTAGCACTGAAGCTTTCTTT. The chain has TRBV5-1 and TRBJ1-1; weak D call: TRBD1 (5 bases). Trimming shortened V by 2 bases and J by 4 bases, and 15 bases separated the two germline ends. In germline, CDR1 is SGHRS, CDR2 YFSETQ. The CDR3 totals 15 residues.

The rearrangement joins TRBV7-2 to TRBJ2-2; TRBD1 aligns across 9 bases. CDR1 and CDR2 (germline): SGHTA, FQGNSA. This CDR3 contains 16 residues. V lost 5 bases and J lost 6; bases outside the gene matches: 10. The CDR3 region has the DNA TGTGCCAGCAGCCTCCCGGACAGGGGTATATCCGGGGAGCTGTTTTTT. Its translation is CASSLPDRGISGELFF.